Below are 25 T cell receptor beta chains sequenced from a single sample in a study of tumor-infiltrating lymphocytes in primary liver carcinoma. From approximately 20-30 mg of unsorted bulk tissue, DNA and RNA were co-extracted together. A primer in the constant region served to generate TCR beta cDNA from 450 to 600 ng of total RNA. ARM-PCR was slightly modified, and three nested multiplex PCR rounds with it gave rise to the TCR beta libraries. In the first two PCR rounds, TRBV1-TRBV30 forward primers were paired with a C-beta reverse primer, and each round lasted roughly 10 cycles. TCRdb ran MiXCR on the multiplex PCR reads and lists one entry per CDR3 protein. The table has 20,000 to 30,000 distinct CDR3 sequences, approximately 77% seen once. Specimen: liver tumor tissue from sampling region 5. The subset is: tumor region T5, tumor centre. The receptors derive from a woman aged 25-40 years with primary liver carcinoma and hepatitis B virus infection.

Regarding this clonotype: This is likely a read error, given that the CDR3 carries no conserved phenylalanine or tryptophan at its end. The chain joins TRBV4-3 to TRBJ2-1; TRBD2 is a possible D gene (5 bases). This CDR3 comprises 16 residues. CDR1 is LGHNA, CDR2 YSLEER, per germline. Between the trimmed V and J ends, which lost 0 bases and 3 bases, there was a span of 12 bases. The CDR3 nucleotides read TGCGCCAGCAGCCAAGATGCGGGTAGCTTCTACAATGAGCAGTTCATC. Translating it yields CASSQDAGSFYNEQFI.

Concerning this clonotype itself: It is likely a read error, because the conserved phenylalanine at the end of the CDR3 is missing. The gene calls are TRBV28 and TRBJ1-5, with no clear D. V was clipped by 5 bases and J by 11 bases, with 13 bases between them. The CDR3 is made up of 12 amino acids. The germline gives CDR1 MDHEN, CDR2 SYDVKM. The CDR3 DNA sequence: TGTGCCAGCAGTCTTCTCTTGGAGTCCCAGCATATT. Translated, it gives CASSLLLESQHI.

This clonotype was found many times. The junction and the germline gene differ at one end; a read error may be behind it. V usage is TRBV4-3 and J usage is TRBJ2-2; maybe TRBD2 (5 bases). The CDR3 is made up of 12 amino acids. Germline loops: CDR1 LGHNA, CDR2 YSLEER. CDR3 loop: CASRLGAGELSF. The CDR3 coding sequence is TGCGCCAGCAGACTTGGCGCCGGGGAGCTGTCTTTT.

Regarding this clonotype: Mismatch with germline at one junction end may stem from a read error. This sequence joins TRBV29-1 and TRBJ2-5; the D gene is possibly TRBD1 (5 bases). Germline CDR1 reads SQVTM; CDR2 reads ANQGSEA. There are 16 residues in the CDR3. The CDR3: CGVETSRLGDQETQYF. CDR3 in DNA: TGCGGCGTTGAAACCTCCCGGTTAGGGGACCAAGAGACCCAGTACTTC.

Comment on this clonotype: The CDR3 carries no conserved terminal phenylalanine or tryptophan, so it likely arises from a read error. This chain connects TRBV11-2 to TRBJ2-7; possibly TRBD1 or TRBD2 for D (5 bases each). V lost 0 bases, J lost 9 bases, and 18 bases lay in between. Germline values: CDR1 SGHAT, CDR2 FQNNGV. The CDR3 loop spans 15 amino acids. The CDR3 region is CASSLETRDLGGQYI. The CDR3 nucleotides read TGTGCCAGCAGCTTAGAAACGAGGGACCTAGGCGGGCAGTACATC.

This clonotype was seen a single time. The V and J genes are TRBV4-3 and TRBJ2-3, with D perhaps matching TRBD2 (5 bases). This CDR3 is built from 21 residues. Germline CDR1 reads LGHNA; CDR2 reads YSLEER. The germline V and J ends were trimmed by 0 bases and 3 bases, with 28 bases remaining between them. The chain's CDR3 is CASSQDPLISVRAVTTDTQYF. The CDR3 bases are TGCGCCAGCAGCCAAGACCCCTTAATCAGTGTGAGGGCGGTGACGACAGATACGCAGTATTTT.

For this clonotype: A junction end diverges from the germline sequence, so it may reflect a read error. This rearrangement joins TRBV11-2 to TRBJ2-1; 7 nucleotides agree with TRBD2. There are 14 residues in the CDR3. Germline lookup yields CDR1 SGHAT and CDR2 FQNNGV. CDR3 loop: CASSLGEGLNEHFF. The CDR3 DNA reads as TGTGCCAGCAGCTTAGGGGAGGGGCTCAATGAGCACTTCTTC.

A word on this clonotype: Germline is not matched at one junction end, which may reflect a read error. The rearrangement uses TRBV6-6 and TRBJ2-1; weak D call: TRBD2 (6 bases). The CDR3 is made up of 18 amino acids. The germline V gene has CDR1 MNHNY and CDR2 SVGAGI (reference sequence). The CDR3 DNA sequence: TGTGCCAGCAGTCTCTATCCAGAACCGGGACTTGCGGGCTATGAACAGTTCTTC. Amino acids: CASSLYPEPGLAGYEQFF.

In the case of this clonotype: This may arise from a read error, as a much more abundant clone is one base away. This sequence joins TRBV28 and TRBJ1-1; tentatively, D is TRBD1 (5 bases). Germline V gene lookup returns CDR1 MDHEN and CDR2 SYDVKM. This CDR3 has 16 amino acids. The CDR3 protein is CTSSSSPGTGSTEALF. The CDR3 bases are TGTACCAGCAGTTCATCCCCGGGGACGGGGAGCACTGAAGCTCTCTTT.

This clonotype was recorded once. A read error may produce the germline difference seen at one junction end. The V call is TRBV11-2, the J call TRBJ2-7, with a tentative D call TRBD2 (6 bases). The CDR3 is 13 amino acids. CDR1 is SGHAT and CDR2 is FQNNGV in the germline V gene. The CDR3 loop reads CASVLLSGYEQCF. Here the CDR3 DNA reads TGTGCCAGCGTCCTGCTTAGCGGATACGAGCAGTGCTTC.

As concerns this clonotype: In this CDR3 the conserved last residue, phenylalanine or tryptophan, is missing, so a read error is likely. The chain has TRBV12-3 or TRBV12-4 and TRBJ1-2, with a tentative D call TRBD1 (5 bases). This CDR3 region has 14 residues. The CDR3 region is CTITQGERGFGYTL. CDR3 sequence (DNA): TGTACCATCACCCAAGGGGAAAGGGGATTTGGCTACACCCTC.

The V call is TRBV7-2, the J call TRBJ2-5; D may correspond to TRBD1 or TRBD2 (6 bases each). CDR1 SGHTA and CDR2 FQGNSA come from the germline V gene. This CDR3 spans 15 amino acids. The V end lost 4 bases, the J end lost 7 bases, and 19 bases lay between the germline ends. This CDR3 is CASSSTTGGKRTQYF. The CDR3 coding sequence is TGTGCCAGCAGCTCGACTACCGGGGGCAAGCGGACCCAGTACTTC. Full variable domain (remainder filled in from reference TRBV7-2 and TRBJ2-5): GAGVSQSPSNKVTEKGKDVELRCDPISGHTALYWYRQSLGQGLEFLIYFQGNSAPDKSGLPSDRFSAERTGGSVSTLTIQRTQQEDSAVYLCASSSTTGGKRTQYFGPGTRLLVL.

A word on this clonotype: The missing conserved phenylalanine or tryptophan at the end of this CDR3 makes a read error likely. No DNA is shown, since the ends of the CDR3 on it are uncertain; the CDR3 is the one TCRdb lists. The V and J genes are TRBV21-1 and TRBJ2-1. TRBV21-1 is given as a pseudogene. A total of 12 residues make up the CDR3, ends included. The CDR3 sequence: CASSKVWAEQFS.

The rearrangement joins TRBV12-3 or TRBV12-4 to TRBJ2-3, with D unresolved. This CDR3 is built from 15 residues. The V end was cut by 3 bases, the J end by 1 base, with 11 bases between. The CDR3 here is CASSFPPPGTDTQYF. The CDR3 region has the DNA TGTGCCAGCAGTTTTCCGCCTCCGGGCACAGATACGCAGTATTTT.

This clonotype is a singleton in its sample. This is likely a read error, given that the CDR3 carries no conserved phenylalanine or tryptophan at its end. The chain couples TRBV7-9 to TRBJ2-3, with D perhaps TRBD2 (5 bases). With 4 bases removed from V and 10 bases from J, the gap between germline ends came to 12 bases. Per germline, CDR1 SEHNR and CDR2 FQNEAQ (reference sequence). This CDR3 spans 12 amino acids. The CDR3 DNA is TGTGCCAGCAGCTCGGAGGTATATCCGCAGTATTAT. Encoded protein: CASSSEVYPQYY.

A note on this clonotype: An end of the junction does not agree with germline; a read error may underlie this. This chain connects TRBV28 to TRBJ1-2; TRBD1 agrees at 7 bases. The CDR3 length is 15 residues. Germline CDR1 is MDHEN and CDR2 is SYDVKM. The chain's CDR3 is CASIQGQGVNYGYTF. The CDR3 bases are TGTGCCAGCATCCAAGGGCAGGGGGTTAACTATGGTTACACCTTC.

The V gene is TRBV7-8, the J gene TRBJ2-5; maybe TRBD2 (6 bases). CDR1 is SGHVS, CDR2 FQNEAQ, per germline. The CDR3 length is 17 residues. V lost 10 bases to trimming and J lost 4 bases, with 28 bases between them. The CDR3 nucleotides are TGTGCCACTAGCTTAGCGCGAGGACACCATAGCGGAGAGACCCAGTACTTC. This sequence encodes CATSLARGHHSGETQYF.

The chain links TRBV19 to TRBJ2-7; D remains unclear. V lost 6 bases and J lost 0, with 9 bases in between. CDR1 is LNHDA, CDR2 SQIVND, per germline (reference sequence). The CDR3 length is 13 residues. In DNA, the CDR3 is TGTGCCAGTAGCCCACAAGTCTCCTACGAGCAGTACTTC. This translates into CASSPQVSYEQYF.

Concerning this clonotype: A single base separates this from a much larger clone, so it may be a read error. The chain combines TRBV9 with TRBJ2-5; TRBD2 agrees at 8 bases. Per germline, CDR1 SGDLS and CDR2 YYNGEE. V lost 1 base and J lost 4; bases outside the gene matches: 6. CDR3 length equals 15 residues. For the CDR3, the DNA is TGTGCCAGCAGCGTATGGACTAGCAGGCGAGAGACCCAGTACTTC. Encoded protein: CASSVWTSRRETQYF.

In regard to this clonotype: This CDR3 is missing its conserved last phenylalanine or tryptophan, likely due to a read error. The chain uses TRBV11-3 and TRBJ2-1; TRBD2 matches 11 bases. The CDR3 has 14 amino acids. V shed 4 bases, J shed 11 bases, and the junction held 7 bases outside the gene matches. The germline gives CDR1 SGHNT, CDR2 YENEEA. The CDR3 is CASSSGLAGAQQFL. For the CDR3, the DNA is TGTGCCAGCAGCTCTGGACTAGCGGGTGCGCAGCAGTTCCTC.

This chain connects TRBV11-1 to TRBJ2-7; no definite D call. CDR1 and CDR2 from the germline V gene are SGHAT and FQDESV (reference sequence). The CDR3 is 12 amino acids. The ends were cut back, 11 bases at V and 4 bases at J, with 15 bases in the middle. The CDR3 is CAYSYMGYEQYF. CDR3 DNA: TGTGCCTACAGCTACATGGGTTACGAGCAGTACTTC.

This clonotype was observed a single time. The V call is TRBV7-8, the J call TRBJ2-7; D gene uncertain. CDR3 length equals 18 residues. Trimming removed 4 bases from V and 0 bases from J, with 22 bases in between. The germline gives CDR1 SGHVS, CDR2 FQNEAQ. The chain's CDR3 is CASSSCRGRTMSSYEQYF. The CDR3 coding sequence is TGTGCCAGCAGCTCGTGTCGCGGCCGCACTATGAGCTCCTACGAGCAGTACTTC.

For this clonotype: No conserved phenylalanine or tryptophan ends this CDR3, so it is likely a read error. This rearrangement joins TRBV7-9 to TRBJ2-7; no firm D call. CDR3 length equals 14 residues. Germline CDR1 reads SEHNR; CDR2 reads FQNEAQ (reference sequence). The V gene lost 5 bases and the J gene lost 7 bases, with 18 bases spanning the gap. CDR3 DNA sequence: TGTGCCAGCAGCCTCCCGACTCACCGCTATGAGCAGTACCTC. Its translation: CASSLPTHRYEQYL.

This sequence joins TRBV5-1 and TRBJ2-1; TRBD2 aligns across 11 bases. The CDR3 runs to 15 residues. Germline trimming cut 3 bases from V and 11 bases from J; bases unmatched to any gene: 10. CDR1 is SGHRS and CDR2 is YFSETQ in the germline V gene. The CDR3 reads CASSSGLAGSDKQFF. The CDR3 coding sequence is TGCGCCAGCAGCTCCGGACTAGCGGGTTCTGATAAGCAGTTCTTC.

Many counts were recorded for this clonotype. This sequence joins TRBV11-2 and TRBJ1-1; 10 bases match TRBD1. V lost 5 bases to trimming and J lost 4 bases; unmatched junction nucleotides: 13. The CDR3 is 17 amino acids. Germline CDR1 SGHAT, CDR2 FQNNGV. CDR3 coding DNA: TGTGCCAGCAGCCGAATGGGGGGACAGGGGTTCGGCACTGAAGCTTTCTTT. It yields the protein CASSRMGGQGFGTEAFF.